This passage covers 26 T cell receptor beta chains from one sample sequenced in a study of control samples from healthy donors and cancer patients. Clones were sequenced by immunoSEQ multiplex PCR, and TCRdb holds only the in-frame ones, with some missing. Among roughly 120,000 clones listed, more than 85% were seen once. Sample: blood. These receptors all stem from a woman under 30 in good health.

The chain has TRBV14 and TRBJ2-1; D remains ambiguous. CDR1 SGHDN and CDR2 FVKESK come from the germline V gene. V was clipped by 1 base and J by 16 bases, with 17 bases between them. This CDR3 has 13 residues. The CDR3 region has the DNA TGTGCCAGCAGCCAAGTCCCCGGAGCTCCCGCATTCTTC. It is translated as CASSQVPGAPAFF.

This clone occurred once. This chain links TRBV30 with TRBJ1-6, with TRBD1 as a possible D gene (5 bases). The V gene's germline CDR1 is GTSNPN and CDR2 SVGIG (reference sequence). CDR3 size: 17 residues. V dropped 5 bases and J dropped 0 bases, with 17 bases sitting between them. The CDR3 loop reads CAWSAQSGSSYNSPLHF. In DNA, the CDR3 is TGTGCCTGGTCTGCACAGTCAGGGAGCTCCTATAATTCACCCCTCCACTTT.

CDR3 loop: CASSFKRRDEAFF. CDR3 sequence (DNA): TGTGCCAGCAGCTTCAAGCGACGCGATGAAGCTTTCTTT. This chain uses TRBV7-2 with TRBJ1-1, with D unclear. The V gene lost 3 bases and the J gene lost 7 bases, with 12 bases spanning the gap. Germline CDR1 SGHTA, CDR2 FQGNSA. The CDR3 consists of 13 residues. The full variable domain, with the rest looked up from reference TRBV7-2 and TRBJ1-1, is GAGVSQSPSNKVTEKGKDVELRCDPISGHTALYWYRQSLGQGLEFLIYFQGNSAPDKSGLPSDRFSAERTGGSVSTLTIQRTQQEDSAVYLCASSFKRRDEAFFGQGTRLTVV.

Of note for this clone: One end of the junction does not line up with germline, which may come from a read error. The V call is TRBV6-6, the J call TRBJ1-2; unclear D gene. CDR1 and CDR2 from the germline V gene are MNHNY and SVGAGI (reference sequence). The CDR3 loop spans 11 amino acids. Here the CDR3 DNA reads TGTGCCAGCAGTTACGGTCGATTATTCTCCTTC. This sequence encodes CASSYGRLFSF.

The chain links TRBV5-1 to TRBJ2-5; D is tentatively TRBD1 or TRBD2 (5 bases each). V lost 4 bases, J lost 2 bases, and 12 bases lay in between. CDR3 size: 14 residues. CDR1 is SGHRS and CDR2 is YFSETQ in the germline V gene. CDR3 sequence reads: CASSLGTAQETQYF. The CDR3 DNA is TGCGCCAGCAGCCTCGGGACGGCTCAAGAGACCCAGTACTTC.

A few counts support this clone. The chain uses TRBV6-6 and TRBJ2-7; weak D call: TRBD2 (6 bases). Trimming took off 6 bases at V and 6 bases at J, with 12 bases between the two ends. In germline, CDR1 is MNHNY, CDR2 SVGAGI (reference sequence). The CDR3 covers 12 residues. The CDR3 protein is CASSRESGEQYF. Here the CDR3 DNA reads TGTGCCAGCAGCCGGGAGAGCGGCGAGCAGTACTTC.

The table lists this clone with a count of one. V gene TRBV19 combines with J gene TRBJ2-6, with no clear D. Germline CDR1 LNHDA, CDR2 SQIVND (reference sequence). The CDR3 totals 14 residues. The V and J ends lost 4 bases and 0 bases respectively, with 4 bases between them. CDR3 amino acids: CASSNISGANVLTF. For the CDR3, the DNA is TGTGCCAGTAGTAACATCTCTGGGGCCAACGTCCTGACTTTC.

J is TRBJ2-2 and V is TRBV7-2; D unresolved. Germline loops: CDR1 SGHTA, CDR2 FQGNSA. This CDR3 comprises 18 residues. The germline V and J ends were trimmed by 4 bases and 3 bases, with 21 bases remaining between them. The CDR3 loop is CASSYGSRLMTHTGELFF. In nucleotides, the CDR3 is TGTGCCAGCAGCTATGGTAGTCGTCTGATGACCCACACCGGGGAGCTGTTTTTT.

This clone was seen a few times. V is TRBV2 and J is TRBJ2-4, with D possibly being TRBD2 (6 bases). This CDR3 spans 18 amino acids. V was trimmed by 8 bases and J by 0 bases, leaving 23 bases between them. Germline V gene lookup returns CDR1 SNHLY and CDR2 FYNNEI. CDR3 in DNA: TGTGCCAGCGTCAGGAGGGCCAACGCGGATATAGCCAAAAACATTCAGTACTTC. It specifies CASVRRANADIAKNIQYF.

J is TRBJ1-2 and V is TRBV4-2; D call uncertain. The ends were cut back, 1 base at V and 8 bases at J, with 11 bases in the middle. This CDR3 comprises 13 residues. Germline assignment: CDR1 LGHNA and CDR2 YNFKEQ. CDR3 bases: TGTGCCAGCAGCCAAGGAGGCCTCACCGGCTACACCTTC. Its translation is CASSQGGLTGYTF.

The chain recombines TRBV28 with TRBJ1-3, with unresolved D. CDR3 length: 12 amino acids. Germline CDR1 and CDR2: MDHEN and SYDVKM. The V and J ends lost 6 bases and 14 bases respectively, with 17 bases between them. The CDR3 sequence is CASSSVAEALYF. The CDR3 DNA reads TGTGCCAGCAGCTCGGTAGCAGAGGCGCTATATTTT.

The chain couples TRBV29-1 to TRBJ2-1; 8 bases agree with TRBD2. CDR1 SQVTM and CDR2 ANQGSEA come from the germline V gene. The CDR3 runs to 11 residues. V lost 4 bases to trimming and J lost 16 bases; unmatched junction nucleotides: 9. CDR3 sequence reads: CSVGGLAGKFF. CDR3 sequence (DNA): TGCAGCGTTGGGGGGCTAGCGGGTAAATTCTTC.

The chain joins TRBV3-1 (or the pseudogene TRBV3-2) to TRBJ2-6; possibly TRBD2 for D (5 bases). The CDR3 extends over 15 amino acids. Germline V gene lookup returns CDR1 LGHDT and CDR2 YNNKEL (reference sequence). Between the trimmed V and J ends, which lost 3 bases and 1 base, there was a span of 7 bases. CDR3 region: CASSQRASGANVLTF. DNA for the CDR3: TGTGCCAGCAGCCAGCGGGCGTCTGGGGCCAACGTCCTGACTTTC.

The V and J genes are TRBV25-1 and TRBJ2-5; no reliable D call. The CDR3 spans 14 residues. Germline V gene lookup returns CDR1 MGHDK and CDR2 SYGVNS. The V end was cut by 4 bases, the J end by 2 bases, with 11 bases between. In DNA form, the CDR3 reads TGTGCCAGCAGTGTCGAGAGGAAACAAGAGACCCAGTACTTC. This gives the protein CASSVERKQETQYF.

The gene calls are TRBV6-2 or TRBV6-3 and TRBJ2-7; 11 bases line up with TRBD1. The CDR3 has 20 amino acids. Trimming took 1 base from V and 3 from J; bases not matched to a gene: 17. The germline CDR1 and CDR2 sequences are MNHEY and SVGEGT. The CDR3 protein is CASSYFFSAGGTGGIYEQYF. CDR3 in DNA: TGTGCCAGCAGTTACTTCTTTTCCGCCGGAGGGACAGGGGGTATCTACGAGCAGTACTTC.

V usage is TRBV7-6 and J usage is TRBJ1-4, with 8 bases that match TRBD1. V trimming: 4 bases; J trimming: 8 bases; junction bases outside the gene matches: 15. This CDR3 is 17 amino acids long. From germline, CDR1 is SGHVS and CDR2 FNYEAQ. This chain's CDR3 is CASSSAGQEAIREKLFF. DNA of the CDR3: TGTGCCAGCAGCTCCGCGGGACAGGAGGCCATCCGCGAAAAACTGTTTTTT.

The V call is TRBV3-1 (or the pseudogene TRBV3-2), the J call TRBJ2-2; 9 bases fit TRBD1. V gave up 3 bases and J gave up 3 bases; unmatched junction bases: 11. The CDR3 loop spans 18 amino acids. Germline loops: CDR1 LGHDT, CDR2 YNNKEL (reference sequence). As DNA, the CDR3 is TGTGCCAGCAGCCACCTCCCGGGACAGGGTGGTGACACCGGGGAGCTGTTTTTT. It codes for CASSHLPGQGGDTGELFF.

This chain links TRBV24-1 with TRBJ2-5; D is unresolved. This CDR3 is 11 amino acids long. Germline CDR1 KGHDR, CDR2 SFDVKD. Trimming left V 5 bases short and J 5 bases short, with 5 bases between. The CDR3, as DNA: TGTGCCACCAGTGTCGGGGAGACCCAGTACTTC. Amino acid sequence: CATSVGETQYF.

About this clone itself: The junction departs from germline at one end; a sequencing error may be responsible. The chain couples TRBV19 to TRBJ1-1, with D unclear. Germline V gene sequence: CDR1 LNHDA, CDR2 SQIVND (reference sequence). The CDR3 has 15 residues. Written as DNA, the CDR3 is TGTGCCGGTAGTCCCCCCCTGTGGATGAACACTGAAGCTTTCTTT. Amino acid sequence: CAGSPPLWMNTEAFF.

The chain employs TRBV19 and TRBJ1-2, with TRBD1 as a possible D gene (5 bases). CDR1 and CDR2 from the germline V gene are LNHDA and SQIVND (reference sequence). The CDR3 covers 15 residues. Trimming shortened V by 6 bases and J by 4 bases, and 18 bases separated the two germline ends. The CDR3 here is CASSPGWDGFYGYTF. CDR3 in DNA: TGTGCCAGTAGCCCAGGATGGGACGGGTTCTATGGCTACACCTTC.

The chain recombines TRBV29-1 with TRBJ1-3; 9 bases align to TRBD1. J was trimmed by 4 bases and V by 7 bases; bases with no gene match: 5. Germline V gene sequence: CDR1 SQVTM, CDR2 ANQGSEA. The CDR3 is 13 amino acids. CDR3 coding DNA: TGCAGCGCCACCGGACAGGGGGGAAACACCATATATTTT. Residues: CSATGQGGNTIYF.

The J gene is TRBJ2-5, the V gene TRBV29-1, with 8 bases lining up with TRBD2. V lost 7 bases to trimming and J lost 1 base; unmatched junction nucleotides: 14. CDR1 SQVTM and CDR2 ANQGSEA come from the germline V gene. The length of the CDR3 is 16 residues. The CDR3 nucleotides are TGCAGCGCCGCCCCACGGGGCGGGGGGTTCCAAGAGACCCAGTACTTC. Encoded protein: CSAAPRGGGFQETQYF.

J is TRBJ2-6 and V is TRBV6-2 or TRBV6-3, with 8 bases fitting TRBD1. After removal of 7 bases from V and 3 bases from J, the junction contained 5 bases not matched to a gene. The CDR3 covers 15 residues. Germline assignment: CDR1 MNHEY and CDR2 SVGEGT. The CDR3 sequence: CASTPGGSGANVLTF. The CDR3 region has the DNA TGTGCCAGCACCCCAGGGGGCAGTGGGGCCAACGTCCTGACTTTC.

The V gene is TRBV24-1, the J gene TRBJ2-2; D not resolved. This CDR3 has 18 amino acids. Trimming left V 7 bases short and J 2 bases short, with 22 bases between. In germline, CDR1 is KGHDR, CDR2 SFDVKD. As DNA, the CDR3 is TGTGCCACCAGCCCCGTGGGCAGCCGCTACTTTAACACCGGGGAGCTGTTTTTT. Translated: CATSPVGSRYFNTGELFF.

In DNA, the CDR3 is TGTGCCAGCAGTTTAGGGCGAGGCTCCTACAATGAGCAGTTCTTC. Protein product: CASSLGRGSYNEQFF. The rearrangement links TRBV27 to TRBJ2-1; unclear D gene. CDR1 is MNHEY, CDR2 SMNVEV, per germline (reference sequence). The germline V and J ends were trimmed by 2 bases and 0 bases, with 8 bases remaining between them. There are 15 residues in the CDR3.

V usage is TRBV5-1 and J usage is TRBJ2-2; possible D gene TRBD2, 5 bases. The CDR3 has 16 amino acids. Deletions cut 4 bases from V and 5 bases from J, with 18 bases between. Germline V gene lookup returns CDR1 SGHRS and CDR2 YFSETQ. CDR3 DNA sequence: TGCGCCAGCAGCCGTCACGGGCAAGAGGGAACCGGGGAGCTGTTTTTT. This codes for CASSRHGQEGTGELFF.